This TCR beta chain was identified in a study of Ad26.COV2.S vaccination and SARS-CoV-2 variants (dated by TCRdb to about 2021). The study in broad terms: Vaccine-arm donors were drawn from COV1001, a multicentre, randomized, double-blind, placebo-controlled phase I-IIa trial of Ad26.COV2.S in healthy adults. Blinding of investigators to trial group allocation was maintained during experiments and outcome assessment. A total of around 32 samples were included in the TCR-sequenced set, comprising around 19 Ad26.COV2.S vaccine recipients, 5 placebo recipients and 8 SARS-CoV-2 convalescent individuals. Sequencing of the TCRbeta repertoire served to evaluate the specificity and breadth of SARS-CoV-2-reactive T cell receptors following Ad26.COV2.S vaccination. Trial participants were randomized into five groups of five, in which low-dose or high-dose Ad26.COV2.S was given once or twice, or placebo was given on both occasions. Dosing of Ad26.COV2.S was intramuscular, at either 5x10^10 or 1x10^11 viral particles, delivered as one shot or as two shots spaced 56 days apart. What the research found in general, with its limitations: The authors noted that total T cell responses may have been underestimated by the TCR breadth and depth analyses. Compared with placebo recipients, Ad26.COV2.S recipients showed higher spike-specific TCR breadth (P = 0.0014). The study was not powered for comparison of responses between vaccine doses or regimens. After vaccination, spike-specific CD8+ and CD4+ T cell responses were reported to show substantial breadth. Vaccine and placebo recipients had comparable non-spike TCR breadth, which fits with the vaccine containing only spike.

TCRbeta CDR3 regions were sequenced with the immunoSEQ Assay. After extraction, genomic DNA underwent amplification by bias-controlled multiplex PCR, followed by high-throughput sequencing. Turning to the authors' computational methods: To quantify the absolute abundance of every unique TCRbeta CDR3 region, sequences were collapsed and filtered. T cell fraction was estimated by normalizing TCRbeta template counts to usable DNA, with usable DNA measured through amplification of reference genes found in all nucleated cells. Repertoire TCRs were annotated as SARS-CoV-2-specific by exact matching of V gene, CDR3 amino acid sequence and J gene to a known reactive TCR set. The reference SARS-CoV-2 TCR set came from MIRA and was filtered for enrichment in COVID-19-positive ImmuneCODE repertoires, removing public or cross-reactive TCRs. Based on the MIRA antigens, annotated TCRs were further analysed at the level of specific ORF or position within ORF. Breadth was defined as the number of annotated unique rearrangements divided by the total number of unique productive rearrangements, and depth was defined as the summed frequency of the annotated unique rearrangements. Two-sided Wilcoxon rank-sum tests were used to compare TCR breadth between groups. What TCRdb holds here is the immuneACCESS table cut down to in-frame rearrangements. Part of the clones is not present; checked against another copy, under half of the missing clones reflect an unresolved V gene, and the others are unexplained. D and trimming come from the DNA, and the V and J calls and clone size come from that table. The sample yields hundreds of thousands of clones; roughly 87% were counted once. The ten largest clones add up to around 2.6% of the sample.

Details on this clone: It has no known antigen specificity. The sample holds no much larger clone one base away, and base qualities are not on file.

The CDR3 sequence holds 14 residues, the cysteine and phenylalanine included. Here the CDR3 DNA is all that survives: 42 bases in frame from base 1. The junction carries 9 bases between V and J, which are trimmed by 2 bases and 4 bases respectively. Taken from the germline V gene, the CDR1 and CDR2 loops are SGHTA and FQGTGA. The intended sense of this specimen's treatment or condition label: 19 received Ad26.COV2.S at low or high dose, single or two shots; several received placebo; per-sample allocation not given. For vaccine and placebo recipients, repertoires were sequenced using samples collected on day 63 after the first injection. Between 29 July and 7 August 2020, Cohort 1b enrolled approximately 26 adults aged 18-55 years at one site in Boston, USA. Ad26.COV2.S was a replication-incompetent adenovirus type 26 vector that expressed a prefusion-stabilized SARS-CoV-2 spike protein derived from the original Wuhan strain.

Sequenced here: peripheral blood, sampled in a trial of Ad26.COV2.S vaccine versus placebo. The V and J segments used are TRBV7-3 and TRBJ2-1; TRBD2 is perhaps the D gene, given 6 matching bases. The clonotype originates from a person between 18 and 59 years old who received the Ad26.COV2.S COVID-19 vaccine or a placebo. The CDR3 corresponds to CASSLVGGYNEQFF. The nucleotides are TGTGCCAGCAGCTTAGTCGGAGGGTACAATGAGCAGTTCTTC.